Sequencing of this T cell receptor beta chain was carried out in a study of T-cell reconstitution after alpha-beta-depleted transplantation in children (dated by TCRdb to about 2016). Background for the entire study: The study quantitatively tracked T-cell immune reconstitution after TCRalphabeta/CD19-depleted allogeneic hematopoietic cell transplantation in children using TCR repertoire profiling. Broader findings and caveats from the paper: The apparently early recovery of alphabetaT-cell counts about two months after transplant reportedly depended on only several hundred rapidly expanded clones that came from non-depleted graft cells. In some patients, the high TCRbeta diversity seen at day 60 was put down to recipient T cells and intrathymic progenitors that had survived conditioning. Over subsequent months, a decline in hyperexpanded clone frequencies was noted, and after one year, T-cell counts and TCRbeta diversity were mostly ascribed to newly produced T cells.

The method was PCR. Sequencing relied on an Illumina HiSeq 2500. Molecular barcoding was employed in the preparation of TCR libraries, with unique molecular identifiers being used to normalize TCRbeta repertoire quantification. The raw public data were reprocessed by TCRdb itself: fastp quality trimming at Q25, MiXCR clonotype calling, in-frame beta chains only. Rows with one shared CDR3 protein collapse into an entry with the most common genes and DNA. This sample is represented by 200,000 to 250,000 distinct CDR3 sequences; roughly 11% of them were singletons. The leading ten clones occupy over 25% of the sample. The CDR3 runs 14 amino acids, cysteine and phenylalanine included. Only CDR3 DNA is held: 42 bases, read in frame from base 1. Germline trimming: 5 bases from V, 3 bases from J; junction bases outside gene matches: 5. In this sample, this clonotype turned up many times. The clone's antigen remains unknown. Nothing much larger sits one base from this clone, and base qualities are not available.

The treatment or condition label, read with the paper, signifies: allogeneic hematopoietic cell transplantation with graft depleted of TCRalphabeta T cells and CD19 B cells. TCRalphabeta/CD19-depleted allogeneic hematopoietic cell grafts were given to the transplant recipients, all of whom were children. Recombination linked TRBV12-3 or TRBV12-4 to TRBJ2-7; TRBD1 aligns with 9 central bases. The specimen comprised PBMCs, sampled before TCRalphabeta/CD19-depleted stem cell transplant. This TCR was sampled from a child under two years old with acute myeloid leukemia, due to receive a stem cell transplant. The CDR3 amino acid sequence is: CASSPSTGGYEQYF. The nucleotides read TGTGCCAGCAGTCCCTCGACAGGGGGCTACGAGCAGTACTTC.